Listed here are 28 T cell receptor beta chains from one sample, sequenced in a study of regulatory T cells in long-lasting Graves disease. Arm-PCR of CDR3 regions and iRepertoire HTBI primers were the basis on which TCR beta libraries were built. One entry per CDR3 protein results from TCRdb running MiXCR on the multiplex PCR reads. The table lists roughly 450,000 distinct CDR3 sequences, 22% of them singletons, with around 14% in the top ten. The time point was: persistent/refractory GD, antithyroid drugs over 5 years with positive TRAb. The TCR library was made from RNA extracted from PBMCs. Sequencing was performed on peripheral blood mononuclear cells (PBMCs), taken when the disease was refractory, from a patient treated with antithyroid drugs. Receptors originate from a female donor with Graves disease.

The chain combines TRBV11-2 with TRBJ2-1; perhaps TRBD1 as D (6 bases). CDR1 is SGHAT and CDR2 is FQNNGV in the germline V gene. The CDR3 extends over 14 amino acids. V lost 4 bases, J lost 7 bases, and 14 bases lay in between. The CDR3 DNA reads as TGTGCCAGCAGCTGGGGACAATCCCCGAATGAGCAGTTCTTC. It encodes CASSWGQSPNEQFF.

On this clonotype: Relative to the germline gene, one junction end is altered; a read error may explain this. The rearrangement uses TRBV7-9 and TRBJ2-7, with D perhaps TRBD1 (6 bases). Germline values: CDR1 SEHNR, CDR2 FQNEAQ (reference sequence). CDR3 length equals 14 residues. CDR3 residues: CAGSPSGDSYEQYF. The CDR3 DNA is TGTGCCGGCAGCCCGTCAGGGGACTCCTACGAGCAGTACTTC.

This clonotype was seen ten or more times. This chain uses TRBV12-3 or TRBV12-4 with TRBJ2-7; maybe TRBD2 (6 bases). The CDR3 totals 15 residues. V gave up 6 bases and J gave up 4 bases, with 19 bases separating them. The CDR3 protein is CASSLFIADIYEQYF. The CDR3 bases are TGTGCCAGCAGCCTCTTCATAGCGGACATATACGAGCAGTACTTC.

Only a few counts were recorded for this clonotype. This may be a read error, as it is one base from a much larger clone. The CDR3 spells CASSEEGRANYGCTF. The DNA of the CDR3 is TGTGCCAGCAGTGAAGAAGGCAGGGCTAACTATGGCTGCACCTTC. The rearrangement uses TRBV2 and TRBJ1-2, with a weak D call TRBD1 (5 bases). The CDR3 is made up of 15 amino acids. Germline CDR1 and CDR2: SNHLY and FYNNEI. The whole variable domain, filled in from reference TRBV2 and TRBJ1-2, reads EPEVTQTPSHQVTQMGQEVILRCVPISNHLYFYWYRQILGQKVEFLVSFYNNEISEKSEIFDDQFSVERPDGSNFTLKIRSTKLEDSAMYFCASSEEGRANYGCTFGSGTRLTVV.

This clonotype was seen just once. The genes are TRBV6-2 or TRBV6-3 and TRBJ2-5; 8 nucleotides agree with TRBD2. After removal of 6 bases from V and 1 base from J, the junction contained 7 bases not matched to a gene. Germline CDR1 reads MNHEY; CDR2 reads SVGEGT. The CDR3 sequence is 15 residues long. The CDR3 bases are TGTGCCAGCAGACCGGGGGGGCTTGGCCAAGAGACCCAGTACTTC. Protein sequence: CASRPGGLGQETQYF.

This clonotype was seen ten or more times. This chain connects TRBV27 to TRBJ1-2; D might be TRBD1 (5 bases). Deletions cut 6 bases from V and 8 bases from J, with 19 bases between. The CDR3 is 14 residues long. The germline CDR1 and CDR2 sequences are MNHEY and SMNVEV (reference sequence). This CDR3 is CASRTGTRGGGYTF. CDR3 DNA sequence: TGTGCCAGCAGGACCGGGACTCGGGGAGGAGGCTACACCTTC.

The rearrangement uses TRBV13 and TRBJ2-5, with a possible D match to TRBD2 (6 bases). The CDR3 has 15 amino acids. Trimming cost V 5 bases and J 2 bases, with 15 bases left between them. The germline V gene encodes CDR1 PRHDT and CDR2 FYEKMQ (reference sequence). This CDR3 is CASSHRRGAQETQYF. In nucleotides, the CDR3 is TGTGCCAGCAGCCATCGGCGGGGTGCACAAGAGACCCAGTACTTC.

The chain carries TRBV5-4 and TRBJ1-2; possible D gene TRBD1, 6 bases. Trimming left V 6 bases short and J 7 bases short, with 22 bases between. Germline loops: CDR1 SGHNT, CDR2 YYREEE (reference sequence). The CDR3 has 15 amino acids. The CDR3 protein is CASIRTGGSLGGYTF. DNA for the CDR3: TGTGCCAGCATCCGGACGGGGGGCTCCCTAGGTGGCTACACCTTC.

The gene calls are TRBV29-1 and TRBJ1-1; TRBD1 is a possible D gene (5 bases). The V gene's germline CDR1 is SQVTM and CDR2 ANQGSEA. Trimming pared 7 bases from V and 3 bases from J, leaving 21 bases between. The CDR3 consists of 15 residues. CDR3 nucleotide sequence: TGCAGCGCCACCGGGGGGGGTTCCATCTACACTGAAGCTTTCTTT. Its translation is CSATGGGSIYTEAFF.

The gene calls are TRBV18 and TRBJ2-5; TRBD1 matches at 9 bases. The CDR3 has 15 residues. Germline V CDR1 and CDR2: KGHSH, LQKENI. V trimming: 3 bases; J trimming: 4 bases; junction bases outside the gene matches: 6. The DNA of the CDR3 is TGTGCCAGCTCACCCAGGGACAGGGCGGGAGAGACCCAGTACTTC. It is translated as CASSPRDRAGETQYF.

In this sample, this clonotype turned up a few times. The J gene is TRBJ2-7, the V gene TRBV7-2, with 8 bases lining up with TRBD1. Unmatched junction bases numbered 9, after V lost 5 bases and J lost 6 bases. This CDR3 is built from 14 residues. CDR1 is SGHTA and CDR2 is FQGNSA in the germline V gene. In nucleotides, the CDR3 is TGTGCCAGCAGCAGAGGACAGGGAAGAGGCGAGCAGTACTTC. This translates into CASSRGQGRGEQYF.

Here the CDR3 DNA reads TGTGCCAGCAGTCACCCCGGGACAGGGAGAGCTTTCTTT. Amino acid sequence: CASSHPGTGRAFF. This chain joins TRBV12-3 or TRBV12-4 and TRBJ1-1, with TRBD1 identical over 9 bases. There are 13 residues in the CDR3. The J segment lost 10 bases and the V segment lost 5 bases, leaving 8 bases of the junction unmatched.

This clonotype turned up a few times. The gene calls are TRBV20-1 and TRBJ2-5; D assignment may be TRBD1 or TRBD2 (6 bases each). V lost 3 bases and J 7 bases, leaving 15 bases between the germline ends. CDR3 length: 13 amino acids. The germline V gene encodes CDR1 DFQATT and CDR2 SNEGSKA (reference sequence). The CDR3 protein is CSASRPGAGTQYF. DNA of the CDR3: TGCAGTGCTAGCCGACCGGGGGCCGGGACCCAGTACTTC.

A word on this clonotype: A much larger clone lies one base from this, so it may be a read error. The chain uses TRBV7-2 and TRBJ2-7, with D perhaps matching TRBD2 (7 bases). CDR3 size: 13 residues. Germline assignment: CDR1 SGHTA and CDR2 FQGNSA. With 6 bases removed from V and 7 bases from J, the gap between germline ends came to 16 bases. CDR3 bases: TGTGCCAGCAGACCGGAGGGGGACTATGAGCAGTACTTC. The encoded protein is CASRPEGDYEQYF.

This clonotype was detected a few times. The gene calls are TRBV20-1 and TRBJ1-6; TRBD1 agrees at 8 bases. The germline V gene encodes CDR1 DFQATT and CDR2 SNEGSKA (reference sequence). The CDR3 totals 12 residues. The CDR3 is CSSGTGESPLHF. Written as DNA, the CDR3 is TGCAGCTCCGGGACAGGAGAATCACCCCTCCACTTT.

This clonotype was observed at least ten times. The V call is TRBV12-3 or TRBV12-4, the J call TRBJ2-2; TRBD1 matches at 11 bases. This CDR3 comprises 14 residues. V gave up 8 bases and J gave up 7 bases; unmatched junction bases: 6. CDR3 loop: CASGTGGMIGELFF. The CDR3 nucleotides are TGTGCCAGCGGGACAGGGGGAATGATCGGGGAGCTGTTTTTT.

This clonotype was seen a handful of times. The V and J genes are TRBV30 and TRBJ2-7; a possible D gene is TRBD2 (6 bases). Trimming pared 1 base from V and 0 bases from J, leaving 7 bases between. The CDR3 covers 13 residues. Germline V gives CDR1 GTSNPN, CDR2 SVGIG (reference sequence). Here the CDR3 DNA reads TGTGCCTGGAGTGGGGACTTCTCCTACGAGCAGTACTTC. Its translation: CAWSGDFSYEQYF.

This clonotype was counted a few times. This chain links TRBV19 with TRBJ2-7, with D perhaps matching TRBD2 (6 bases). Germline V gives CDR1 LNHDA, CDR2 SQIVND (reference sequence). This CDR3 spans 14 amino acids. Trimming left V 5 bases short and J 0 bases short, with 11 bases between. CDR3 DNA: TGTGCCAGTAGTCCCCGCGGGGCCTCCTACGAGCAGTACTTC. This codes for CASSPRGASYEQYF.

In DNA form, the CDR3 reads TGCAGTGCTGCGGCCTCCTACGAGCAGTACTTC. Its protein is CSAAASYEQYF. The gene calls are TRBV20-1 and TRBJ2-7, with no clear D. Trimming cost V 5 bases and J 0 bases, with 5 bases left between them. CDR3 length: 11 amino acids. From germline, CDR1 is DFQATT and CDR2 SNEGSKA (reference sequence).

The chain combines TRBV7-3 with TRBJ2-3; 8 bases map to TRBD2. Germline CDR1 SGHTA, CDR2 FQGTGA. The CDR3 is 14 amino acids. With V trimmed by 3 bases and J by 6 bases, 5 bases remained unmatched. The CDR3 sequence: CASSFSGDEDTQYF. DNA of the CDR3: TGTGCCAGCAGCTTTAGCGGGGATGAGGATACGCAGTATTTT. Drawing the rest from reference TRBV7-3 and TRBJ2-3, the complete variable domain is GAGVSQTPSNKVTEKGKYVELRCDPISGHTALYWYRQSLGQGPEFLIYFQGTGAADDSGLPNDRFFAVRPEGSVSTLKIQRTERGDSAVYLCASSFSGDEDTQYFGPGTRLTVL.

In this sample, this clonotype turned up a few times. V usage is TRBV6-1 and J usage is TRBJ2-7; 7 bases map to TRBD1. CDR1 is MNHNS, CDR2 SASEGT, per germline. The CDR3 is 14 amino acids. J lost 3 bases, V lost 6 bases, and 8 bases had no gene match. CDR3 loop: CASSRRQGDYEQYF. The CDR3 region has the DNA TGTGCCAGCAGCCGCCGACAGGGTGACTACGAGCAGTACTTC.

The chain couples TRBV12-3 or TRBV12-4 to TRBJ2-3; D is unresolved. V gave up 1 base and J gave up 14 bases, with 10 bases separating them. The CDR3 contains 11 residues. The CDR3 DNA follows: TGTGCCAGCAGTTTAGGGGGTAGTGCGTATTTT. The encoded protein is CASSLGGSAYF.

This clonotype has just a few counts. This chain links TRBV11-2 with TRBJ1-2, with 9 nucleotides matching TRBD1. Germline V gene sequence: CDR1 SGHAT, CDR2 FQNNGV. The CDR3 length is 15 residues. Trimming removed 6 bases from V and 11 bases from J; junction bases left unmatched: 16. CDR3 in DNA: TGTGCCAGCAGGGGGAACCGGGACAGGGCCCGGGGGTACACCTTC. It codes for CASRGNRDRARGYTF.

This clonotype has a count of ten or more. The V gene is TRBV7-2, the J gene TRBJ1-2; D possibly corresponds to TRBD1 (5 bases). Trimming shortened V by 1 base and J by 5 bases, and 14 bases separated the two germline ends. The V gene's germline CDR1 is SGHTA and CDR2 FQGNSA. The CDR3 has 15 residues. The chain's CDR3 is CASSLVPSGAYGYTF. The CDR3 DNA sequence: TGTGCCAGCAGCTTAGTTCCCAGCGGGGCTTATGGCTACACCTTC.

This clonotype was seen more than once but under ten times. The chain is built from TRBV6-1 and TRBJ2-2; 12 bases are a match to TRBD2. V lost 4 bases, J lost 8 bases, and 5 bases stayed unmatched. This CDR3 has 15 residues. Germline CDR1 reads MNHNS; CDR2 reads SASEGT. The CDR3 DNA sequence: TGTGCCAGCAGTGCAGGGACTAGCGGGCGTGGGGAGCTGTTTTTT. It yields the protein CASSAGTSGRGELFF.

This clonotype has a count of ten or more. The chain recombines TRBV7-2 with TRBJ2-7; D unresolved. The V gene's germline CDR1 is SGHTA and CDR2 FQGNSA. V was cut by 2 bases and J by 5 bases, with 10 bases left in between. This CDR3 spans 13 amino acids. The CDR3 is CASSLNEANEQYF. The CDR3 bases are TGTGCCAGCAGCTTAAACGAGGCTAACGAGCAGTACTTC. The variable domain in full, completed from reference TRBV7-2 and TRBJ2-7, reads GAGVSQSPSNKVTEKGKDVELRCDPISGHTALYWYRQSLGQGLEFLIYFQGNSAPDKSGLPSDRFSAERTGGSVSTLTIQRTQQEDSAVYLCASSLNEANEQYFGPGTRLTVT.

The rearrangement uses TRBV27 and TRBJ2-1; tentative D call: TRBD2 (6 bases). V was trimmed by 2 bases and J by 2 bases, leaving 13 bases between them. CDR1 is MNHEY and CDR2 is SMNVEV in the germline V gene (reference sequence). The CDR3 length is 16 residues. This chain's CDR3 is CASSLVLGLTYNEQFF. CDR3 sequence (DNA): TGTGCCAGCAGTTTAGTCCTTGGACTAACCTACAATGAGCAGTTCTTC.

This clonotype was seen many times. At one of its ends the junction is not consistent with the germline gene, which may arise from a read error. V gene TRBV2 combines with J gene TRBJ1-5; D is unresolved. The V gene's germline CDR1 is SNHLY and CDR2 FYNNEI. This CDR3 contains 15 residues. As DNA, the CDR3 is TGTGCCAGCAGGGAAGACTCGTATGGCAATCAGCCCCAGCATTTT. Protein sequence: CASREDSYGNQPQHF.